This T cell receptor beta chain was found in a study of blood T cell repertoires in COVID-19. Looking at the study overall: T cells, B-cell-depleted T cells, or PBMCs provided the cDNA or gDNA that served as material.

Authors' analysis steps: Estimated nucleated cell counts came from reference gene primer amplification. Method: immunoSEQ multiplex PCR; TCRdb's copy keeps in-frame clones and lacks some. For V, J and clone size, that table is used; D and trimming come from the DNA. The sample includes roughly 87,000 clones, approximately 85% of them seen just once. J gave up 1 base and V 4 bases, and 4 bases lay outside the gene matches. There are 15 residues in the CDR3. Germline V gives CDR1 SGHTA, CDR2 FQGNSA. The rearrangement uses TRBV7-2 and TRBJ2-3; 8 nucleotides match TRBD2. The clonotype originates from a human donor in a cohort sampled during active COVID-19. The sample consisted of peripheral blood. Here the CDR3 reads CASSSVTSGTDTQYF. The DNA for the CDR3 is TGTGCCAGCAGCTCCGTGACTAGCGGCACAGATACGCAGTATTTT.